The 16 T cell receptor beta chains in this list originate from one sample, sequenced in a study of shared clonotypes between healthy human individuals. Sequenced by immunoSEQ multiplex PCR; TCRdb stores in-frame clones only, minus some. The table shows 1,400,000 or so clones, with approximately 98.5% occurring only once. The sample comprised naive CD4+ T cells sorted from blood. Subset given: CD45RA+ positively selected. These receptors came from a man younger than 45 in good health.

This clone was detected only once. The chain joins TRBV10-3 to TRBJ2-7, with D unresolved. This CDR3 is 16 amino acids long. The germline CDR1 and CDR2 sequences are ENHRY and SYGVKD. V was pared by 0 bases and J by 5 bases, with 17 bases between. The CDR3, as DNA: TGTGCCATCAGTGAGTCGATCGGGTCGTTTGGTAACGAGCAGTACTTC. Translating gives CAISESIGSFGNEQYF.

CDR3 residues: CAWSVVGGVSVYEQYF. The CDR3, as DNA: TGTGCCTGGAGTGTAGTGGGGGGGGTTTCTGTCTACGAGCAGTACTTC. V is TRBV30 and J is TRBJ2-7; 7 bases map to TRBD2. This CDR3 has 16 amino acids. V was clipped by 0 bases and J by 3 bases; unmatched bases: 11. Looked up from germline, CDR1 is GTSNPN and CDR2 is SVGIG (reference sequence).

The rearrangement joins TRBV30 to TRBJ2-7; D gene uncertain. This CDR3 is built from 11 residues. V lost 5 bases and J 4 bases, leaving 9 bases between the germline ends. Per germline, CDR1 GTSNPN and CDR2 SVGIG (reference sequence). CDR3 bases: TGTGCCTGGGCGAAGGGATACGAGCAGTACTTC. It translates to CAWAKGYEQYF.

The chain links TRBV5-4 to TRBJ2-7; D tentatively fits TRBD1 or TRBD2 (5 bases each). V shed 5 bases and J shed 4 bases, with 22 bases lying between them. The CDR3 loop spans 16 amino acids. In germline, CDR1 is SGHNT, CDR2 YYREEE (reference sequence). The CDR3 coding sequence is TGTGCCAGCAGGAAACCGGGACCGACGACGGGGTACGAGCAGTACTTC. This encodes CASRKPGPTTGYEQYF.

The rearrangement uses TRBV2 and TRBJ2-1, with TRBD1 identical over 7 bases. This CDR3 is 13 amino acids long. V shed 9 bases, J shed 4 bases, and the junction held 6 bases outside the gene matches. Germline CDR1 is SNHLY and CDR2 is FYNNEI. The CDR3 coding sequence is TGTGCCAGTACTGCAGGGGGTTACAATGAGCAGTTCTTC. Protein product: CASTAGGYNEQFF.

V gene TRBV10-3 combines with J gene TRBJ1-2; D is unclear. This CDR3 has 12 amino acids. From germline, CDR1 is ENHRY and CDR2 SYGVKD. Deletions cut 0 bases from V and 8 bases from J, with 7 bases between. The CDR3 reads CAISESGNGYTF. Written as DNA, the CDR3 is TGTGCCATCAGTGAGTCCGGTAACGGCTACACCTTC.

This chain uses TRBV28 with TRBJ2-3, with D tentatively TRBD1 (6 bases). The CDR3 covers 14 residues. The germline V gene has CDR1 MDHEN and CDR2 SYDVKM. V gave up 5 bases and J gave up 10 bases, with 19 bases separating them. CDR3 nucleotides: TGTGCCAGCAGTCCCCAGGGGCTACCTACAGCGCAGTATTTT. It encodes CASSPQGLPTAQYF.

The chain recombines TRBV9 with TRBJ2-2, with no clear D. The CDR3 covers 15 residues. The germline V and J ends were trimmed by 3 bases and 5 bases, with 14 bases remaining between them. In germline, CDR1 is SGDLS, CDR2 YYNGEE. For the CDR3, the DNA is TGTGCCAGCAGCGCCCACATAGAGAGAACCGGGGAGCTGTTTTTT. This encodes CASSAHIERTGELFF.

A remark on this clone: The identical CDR3 is also encoded by other nucleotide sequences in the sample. This rearrangement joins TRBV5-1 to TRBJ2-5, with D hard to call. The CDR3 has 13 residues. The germline gives CDR1 SGHRS, CDR2 YFSETQ. V was pared by 0 bases and J by 5 bases, with 8 bases between. CDR3 coding DNA: TGCGCCAGCAGCTTGGAGGGTGGGGAGACCCAGTACTTC. It encodes CASSLEGGETQYF.

V usage is TRBV18 and J usage is TRBJ2-5, with 11 bases identical to TRBD2. V gave up 2 bases and J gave up 0 bases; unmatched junction bases: 2. CDR1 is KGHSH, CDR2 LQKENI, per germline. This CDR3 spans 16 amino acids. The DNA for the CDR3 is TGTGCCAGCTCACCAAGACTAGCGGGAAACCAAGAGACCCAGTACTTC. Encoded protein: CASSPRLAGNQETQYF.

The chain couples TRBV10-1 to TRBJ1-1, with a possible D match to TRBD1 (5 bases). Trimming removed 4 bases from V and 6 bases from J, with 9 bases in between. The CDR3 covers 12 residues. Per germline, CDR1 WNHNN and CDR2 SYGVQD (reference sequence). The CDR3 protein is CASSARDSEAFF. CDR3 bases: TGCGCCAGCAGTGCCAGGGATTCTGAAGCTTTCTTT.

This chain links TRBV5-1 with TRBJ2-5; D might be TRBD2 (6 bases). The germline V gene has CDR1 SGHRS and CDR2 YFSETQ. This CDR3 spans 15 amino acids. V lost 6 bases, J lost 4 bases, and 19 bases lay in between. The CDR3, as DNA: TGCGCCAGCAACAATGACGGGGGTCGGGGAGAGACCCAGTACTTC. The encoded protein is CASNNDGGRGETQYF.

Details on this clone: Other DNA sequences in the sample encode the same CDR3. The rearrangement joins TRBV6-5 to TRBJ1-2; TRBD1 might be the D (5 bases). Germline lookup yields CDR1 MNHEY and CDR2 SVGAGI. The germline V and J ends were trimmed by 0 bases and 2 bases, with 7 bases remaining between them. This CDR3 has 14 amino acids. The CDR3 region has the DNA TGTGCCAGCAGTTACTCTGGGGGAAACTATGGCTACACCTTC. This sequence encodes CASSYSGGNYGYTF.

The chain joins TRBV28 to TRBJ1-1; D is uncertain. V was cut by 3 bases and J by 4 bases, with 6 bases left in between. Germline V gives CDR1 MDHEN, CDR2 SYDVKM. The CDR3 is made up of 12 amino acids. The CDR3 bases are TGTGCCAGCAGTTTTAGTTCCACTGAAGCTTTCTTT. Translating gives CASSFSSTEAFF.

With respect to this clone: This CDR3 is also generated by other DNA sequences in the sample. V is TRBV9 and J is TRBJ2-7; 12 bases fit TRBD2. V was clipped by 4 bases and J by 3 bases; unmatched bases: 5. Germline V gene sequence: CDR1 SGDLS, CDR2 YYNGEE. The CDR3 spans 15 residues. The CDR3: CASSPRLAGDYEQYF. CDR3 coding DNA: TGTGCCAGCAGCCCTAGACTAGCGGGAGACTACGAGCAGTACTTC.

This chain uses TRBV5-1 with TRBJ2-3, with a possible D match to TRBD1 (5 bases). Looked up from germline, CDR1 is SGHRS and CDR2 is YFSETQ. The CDR3 has 14 residues. V lost 0 bases to trimming and J lost 3 bases, with 8 bases between them. The CDR3: CASSLEQETDTQYF. CDR3 nucleotide sequence: TGCGCCAGCAGCTTGGAACAGGAAACAGATACGCAGTATTTT.